These 28 T cell receptor beta chains originate from one sample sequenced in a study of blood T cell repertoires in COVID-19. The method was immunoSEQ multiplex PCR; TCRdb's version includes in-frame clones alone and lacks a portion of them. The sample includes 100,000 to 150,000 clones, around 80% of them seen just once. Sequencing was performed on PBMCs or T cells enriched from blood (not recorded which). The source of these receptors is a man aged 40-50 years with acute COVID-19.

The J gene is TRBJ1-2, the V gene TRBV19; the D is unclear. V was clipped by 11 bases and J by 6 bases, with 16 bases between them. Germline V lookup: CDR1 LNHDA, CDR2 SQIVND (reference sequence). The CDR3 is 12 amino acids. CDR3 loop: CAASSNSHGYTF. CDR3 DNA sequence: TGTGCCGCCAGTAGTAACAGCCATGGCTACACCTTC.

This rearrangement joins TRBV6-5 to TRBJ2-1; D not certain. Between the trimmed V and J ends, which lost 8 bases and 10 bases, there was a span of 12 bases. The CDR3 sequence is 11 residues long. Per the germline V gene, CDR1 is MNHEY and CDR2 is SVGAGI. CDR3 residues: CASATPREQFF. DNA of the CDR3: TGTGCCAGCGCCACCCCCCGGGAGCAGTTCTTC.

The chain has TRBV7-6 and TRBJ2-2; TRBD2 aligns across 7 bases. The germline gives CDR1 SGHVS, CDR2 FNYEAQ. V lost 5 bases to trimming and J lost 1 base; unmatched junction nucleotides: 4. The CDR3 has 15 amino acids. CDR3 in DNA: TGTGCCAGCAGCCGTAGCGGGCTGAACACCGGGGAGCTGTTTTTT. The encoded protein is CASSRSGLNTGELFF. Looking up the rest from reference TRBV7-6 and TRBJ2-2 gives the full variable domain: GAGVSQSPRYKVTKRGQDVALRCDPISGHVSLYWYRQALGQGPEFLTYFNYEAQQDKSGLPNDRFSAERPEGSISTLTIQRTEQRDSAMYRCASSRSGLNTGELFFGEGSRLTVL.

The J gene is TRBJ1-6, the V gene TRBV3-1 (or the pseudogene TRBV3-2); D gene ambiguous. The germline CDR1 and CDR2 sequences are LGHDT and YNNKEL (reference sequence). V was trimmed by 0 bases and J by 10 bases, leaving 16 bases between them. CDR3 length equals 16 residues. In DNA form, the CDR3 reads TGTGCCAGCAGCCAAGACAACGCCTCTCCGCGGTCACCCCTCCACTTT. Translation: CASSQDNASPRSPLHF.

The chain employs TRBV4-1 and TRBJ2-5; TRBD1 matches at 9 bases. Losses at the gene ends were 3 bases for V and 4 bases for J; bases not matched to a gene: 9. The CDR3 covers 16 residues. CDR1 and CDR2 from the germline V gene are MGHRA and YSYEKL. CDR3 in amino acids: CASSQGTGGNGETQYF. In DNA, the CDR3 is TGCGCCAGCAGCCAGGGAACAGGGGGCAATGGAGAGACCCAGTACTTC.

This clone was detected only a few times. This chain uses TRBV7-9 with TRBJ2-5; the match to TRBD1 covers 8 bases. Per the germline V gene, CDR1 is SEHNR and CDR2 is FQNEAQ (reference sequence). The CDR3 covers 13 residues. After removal of 4 bases from V and 5 bases from J, the junction contained 3 bases not matched to a gene. The CDR3 here is CASSSRGPETQYF. DNA for the CDR3: TGTGCCAGCAGCTCCAGGGGGCCGGAGACCCAGTACTTC.

This chain joins TRBV7-9 and TRBJ1-2; 7 nucleotides align to TRBD1. The length of the CDR3 is 15 residues. Germline V CDR1 and CDR2: SEHNR, FQNEAQ (reference sequence). Trimming at V came to 5 bases and at J to 1 base, leaving 7 bases not matched to a gene. The CDR3 region has the DNA TGTGCCAGCAGCCGCGGGGACAGTTTTAACTATGGCTACACCTTC. Its translation is CASSRGDSFNYGYTF.

V gene TRBV20-1 combines with J gene TRBJ1-1; D possibly corresponds to TRBD1 (5 bases). Germline CDR1 DFQATT, CDR2 SNEGSKA (reference sequence). V was clipped by 5 bases and J by 10 bases, with 14 bases between them. CDR3 size: 11 residues. The CDR3 here is CSASRDFGAFF. In DNA, the CDR3 is TGCAGTGCTTCGAGGGACTTCGGAGCTTTCTTT.

The J gene is TRBJ1-6, the V gene TRBV2; 7 bases are shared with TRBD1. J was trimmed by 11 bases and V by 3 bases; bases with no gene match: 7. The V gene's germline CDR1 is SNHLY and CDR2 FYNNEI. CDR3 length equals 14 residues. As DNA, the CDR3 is TGTGCCAGCAGTGACCGGGACAGCAGACCACCCCTCCACTTT. This sequence encodes CASSDRDSRPPLHF.

The chain has TRBV27 and TRBJ1-1, with 8 nucleotides matching TRBD1. The CDR3 extends over 14 amino acids. After removal of 6 bases from V and 3 bases from J, the junction contained 6 bases not matched to a gene. Germline values: CDR1 MNHEY, CDR2 SMNVEV (reference sequence). This chain's CDR3 is CASSRTGGDTEAFF. Here the CDR3 DNA reads TGTGCCAGCAGCCGTACAGGGGGGGACACTGAAGCTTTCTTT.

This chain joins TRBV28 and TRBJ1-5; possibly TRBD1 for D (5 bases). Germline values: CDR1 MDHEN, CDR2 SYDVKM. There are 16 residues in the CDR3. Between the trimmed V and J ends, which lost 4 bases and 4 bases, there was a span of 17 bases. The CDR3 DNA sequence: TGTGCCAGCAGTTCCCCCCATCTCGGGGGAAATCAGCCCCAGCATTTT. It codes for CASSSPHLGGNQPQHF.

The chain combines TRBV6-6 with TRBJ1-5, with a tentative D call TRBD1 (6 bases). V lost 7 bases and J lost 1, with 17 bases in between. The CDR3 runs to 16 residues. Germline values: CDR1 MNHNY, CDR2 SVGAGI (reference sequence). For the CDR3, the DNA is TGTGCCAGCATAAGGGGGGGGGACGAGAGCAATCAGCCCCAGCATTTT. It translates to CASIRGGDESNQPQHF.

This chain connects TRBV6-5 to TRBJ1-2; D might be TRBD1 (5 bases). The CDR3 is 13 amino acids. Germline V gene data show CDR1 as MNHEY and CDR2 as SVGAGI. V was clipped by 6 bases and J by 6 bases, with 14 bases between them. The DNA for the CDR3 is TGTGCCAGCAGGACAGCCAAATGGCATGGCTACACCTTC. Protein sequence: CASRTAKWHGYTF.

The gene calls are TRBV9 and TRBJ2-5; 7 bases line up with TRBD2. Germline assignment: CDR1 SGDLS and CDR2 YYNGEE. CDR3 size: 18 residues. V shed 4 bases, J shed 3 bases, and the junction held 18 bases outside the gene matches. The DNA of the CDR3 is TGTGCCAGCAGCCCGACGTGGGGGAGGGTAGCGACAAAAGAGACCCAGTACTTC. Amino acid sequence: CASSPTWGRVATKETQYF.

This clone appeared a few times. The chain joins TRBV10-3 to TRBJ2-3, with D tentatively TRBD2 (6 bases). Deletions cut 6 bases from V and 0 bases from J, with 16 bases between. Per the germline V gene, CDR1 is ENHRY and CDR2 is SYGVKD. The CDR3 has 16 residues. The DNA of the CDR3 is TGTGCCATCAGCCCTAGCGCCAGTGGGAGCACAGATACGCAGTATTTT. Protein product: CAISPSASGSTDTQYF.

This chain links TRBV15 with TRBJ2-1, with D perhaps matching TRBD2 (5 bases). V was trimmed by 9 bases and J by 6 bases, leaving 18 bases between them. The CDR3 runs 14 residues. Germline V gene data show CDR1 as LNHNV and CDR2 as YYDKDF (reference sequence). The CDR3 sequence: CATRESRASNEQFF. The CDR3 DNA is TGTGCCACGAGGGAGAGTCGCGCTTCCAATGAGCAGTTCTTC.

The chain couples TRBV6-1 to TRBJ2-6; D is perhaps TRBD2 (6 bases). The CDR3 contains 16 residues. Germline CDR1 and CDR2: MNHNS and SASEGT. The germline V and J ends were trimmed by 2 bases and 1 base, with 9 bases remaining between them. CDR3 in amino acids: CASSEFGGSGANVLTF. DNA for the CDR3: TGTGCCAGCAGTGAATTTGGGGGGTCTGGGGCCAACGTCCTGACTTTC.

The rearrangement joins TRBV6-6 to TRBJ1-2, with 7 positions matching TRBD1. This CDR3 is built from 14 residues. The germline V gene has CDR1 MNHNY and CDR2 SVGAGI (reference sequence). Germline trimming cut 7 bases from V and 3 bases from J; bases unmatched to any gene: 8. This CDR3 reads CASTRQGDHYGYTF. In DNA form, the CDR3 reads TGTGCCAGCACCCGACAGGGAGACCACTATGGCTACACCTTC.

This chain's CDR3 is CASRGTREGISPLHF. In DNA form, the CDR3 reads TGTGCCAGCAGGGGGACTAGAGAGGGGATTTCACCCCTCCACTTT. This rearrangement joins TRBV6-5 to TRBJ1-6, with TRBD1 as a possible D gene (5 bases). V gave up 6 bases and J gave up 9 bases, with 18 bases separating them. CDR1 and CDR2 (germline): MNHEY, SVGAGI. The CDR3 runs 15 residues.

V is TRBV28 and J is TRBJ1-2, with D perhaps TRBD1 (6 bases). V lost 6 bases and J 2 bases, leaving 13 bases between the germline ends. CDR1 is MDHEN and CDR2 is SYDVKM in the germline V gene. CDR3 length: 14 residues. The CDR3 DNA is TGTGCCAGCAGGTCGGGGGGCGCCAACTATGGCTACACCTTC. It specifies CASRSGGANYGYTF.

The V gene is TRBV19, the J gene TRBJ2-7, with TRBD1 matching over 9 bases. With 8 bases clipped from V and 5 bases from J, the junction kept 4 bases outside the gene matches. Germline V gene data show CDR1 as LNHDA and CDR2 as SQIVND (reference sequence). The CDR3 extends over 12 amino acids. The CDR3 DNA follows: TGTGCCAGTTCACAGGGGGCCAACGAGCAGTACTTC. This codes for CASSQGANEQYF.

This chain links TRBV5-3 with TRBJ2-4, with 9 bases fitting TRBD1. TRBV5-3 is recorded as an ORF, its role being uncertain. With 2 bases clipped from V and 0 bases from J, the junction kept 9 bases outside the gene matches. The length of the CDR3 is 18 residues. CDR3 protein: CARSFPDRGILAKNIQYF. The CDR3 DNA follows: TGTGCCAGAAGCTTTCCGGACAGGGGTATATTAGCCAAAAACATTCAGTACTTC.

The rearrangement links TRBV23-1 to TRBJ2-2, with D perhaps matching TRBD1 (6 bases). TRBV23-1 is reported as an ORF; its role is uncertain. The CDR3 is made up of 15 amino acids. The ends were cut back, 0 bases at V and 4 bases at J, with 9 bases in the middle. The CDR3 coding sequence is TGCGCCAGCAGTCAATCGAGGGGGTCCACCGGGGAGCTGTTTTTT. Translation: CASSQSRGSTGELFF.

CDR3 coding DNA: TGTGCCTGGAGCGCCGGTAACTTGGGGGCAAATGAGCAGTTCTTC. Translating gives CAWSAGNLGANEQFF. The chain has TRBV30 and TRBJ2-1; possibly TRBD1 for D (6 bases). This CDR3 has 15 residues. The V gene lost 3 bases and the J gene lost 7 bases, with 19 bases spanning the gap. The germline gives CDR1 GTSNPN, CDR2 SVGIG (reference sequence). Looking up the rest from reference TRBV30 and TRBJ2-1 gives the full variable domain: SQTIHQWPATLVQPVGSPLSLECTVEGTSNPNLYWYRQAAGRGLQLLFYSVGIGQISSEVPQNLSASRPQDRQFILSSKKLLLSDSGFYLCAWSAGNLGANEQFFGPGTRLTVL.

The V and J genes are TRBV7-2 and TRBJ2-2; the match to TRBD2 covers 10 bases. Trimming at V came to 4 bases and at J to 6 bases, leaving 5 bases not matched to a gene. The CDR3 has 15 amino acids. Germline-derived CDR1 and CDR2 are SGHTA and FQGNSA. Here the CDR3 DNA reads TGTGCCAGCAGCTCTCTAGCGGGAGCCGCCGGGGAGCTGTTTTTT. This sequence encodes CASSSLAGAAGELFF.

In DNA form, the CDR3 reads TGTGCCAGCAGCCCGACAGGGGTCGTACCCCTCCACTTT. Protein sequence: CASSPTGVVPLHF. This rearrangement joins TRBV7-2 to TRBJ1-6; TRBD1 matches 8 bases. Germline CDR1 reads SGHTA; CDR2 reads FQGNSA. J was trimmed by 12 bases and V by 5 bases; bases with no gene match: 6. The length of the CDR3 is 13 residues.

The chain uses TRBV3-1 (or the pseudogene TRBV3-2) and TRBJ1-4; possibly TRBD1 for D (5 bases). Germline V gene sequence: CDR1 LGHDT, CDR2 YNNKEL (reference sequence). The CDR3 runs to 14 residues. Trimming removed 4 bases at V and 7 bases at J, with 13 bases between. The CDR3 here is CASSRGGAGEKLFF. CDR3 sequence (DNA): TGTGCCAGCAGCCGGGGAGGGGCTGGTGAAAAACTGTTTTTT.

The chain is built from TRBV12-3 or TRBV12-4 and TRBJ1-1, with D perhaps TRBD1 (6 bases). The V end lost 6 bases, the J end lost 0 bases, and 8 bases lay between the germline ends. The CDR3 spans 13 residues. The CDR3 spells CASRGQMNTEAFF. The DNA for the CDR3 is TGTGCCAGCAGAGGACAGATGAACACTGAAGCTTTCTTT.